These 25 T cell receptor beta chains were sequenced from one sample in a study of cytomegalovirus exposure and HLA in healthy donors (TCRdb year 2017). Libraries came from the immunoSEQ multiplex PCR assay. The clones in this table, taken by TCRdb from immuneACCESS, are in-frame only. Not every clone is retained; where verified, under half of the shortfall comes from an unresolved V gene, and the cause of the rest is unknown. The sample yields about 180,000 clones; less than 85% were counted once. Approximately 15% of the sample belongs to the ten largest clones. Sequenced sample: PBMCs. These receptors were collected from a man between 18 and 35 years old in good health and CMV-seropositive.

The rearrangement uses TRBV9 and TRBJ2-1, with D tentatively TRBD1 (6 bases). V was cut by 4 bases and J by 4 bases, with 15 bases left in between. Germline values: CDR1 SGDLS, CDR2 YYNGEE. There are 15 residues in the CDR3. The CDR3 is CASSFTPTGYNEQFF. The CDR3 DNA reads as TGTGCCAGCAGCTTCACACCGACAGGATACAATGAGCAGTTCTTC.

V gene TRBV5-6 combines with J gene TRBJ1-1; 9 bases match TRBD1. This CDR3 has 14 amino acids. The germline CDR1 and CDR2 sequences are SGHDT and YYEEEE. After removal of 0 bases from V and 10 bases from J, the junction contained 7 bases not matched to a gene. The DNA for the CDR3 is TGTGCCAGCAGCTTGGACAGGGGGCAAAGAGGAGCTTTCTTT. Protein: CASSLDRGQRGAFF.

CDR3 residues: CASSRDRVIGEKLFF. The CDR3 nucleotides are TGCGCCAGCAGCAGAGACAGGGTAATAGGGGAAAAACTGTTTTTT. The rearrangement uses TRBV4-1 and TRBJ1-4; 7 bases fit TRBD1. Germline CDR1 is MGHRA and CDR2 is YSYEKL. This CDR3 is built from 15 residues. With 5 bases clipped from V and 8 bases from J, the junction kept 11 bases outside the gene matches.

The chain joins TRBV4-1 to TRBJ2-1; 10 bases match TRBD1. CDR1 is MGHRA, CDR2 YSYEKL, per germline. The CDR3 covers 15 residues. The V and J ends lost 2 bases and 8 bases, in that order; junction bases with no gene match: 6. CDR3 bases: TGCGCCAGCAGCCAACCGGGACAGGGGACCGATGAGCAGTTCTTC. Residues: CASSQPGQGTDEQFF.

This sequence joins TRBV5-4 and TRBJ2-3, with TRBD2 matching over 14 bases. This CDR3 has 17 residues. The germline gives CDR1 SGHNT, CDR2 YYREEE (reference sequence). The junction had 3 bases not matched to a gene; V was cut back by 1 base and J by 2 bases. As DNA, the CDR3 is TGTGCCAGCAGCTTGAGACTAGCGGGGGGGCACACAGATACGCAGTATTTT. It yields the protein CASSLRLAGGHTDTQYF.

V is TRBV10-1 and J is TRBJ1-5; D unclear. The CDR3 has 14 residues. The V gene lost 10 bases and the J gene lost 4 bases, with 17 bases spanning the gap. Germline V gives CDR1 WNHNN, CDR2 SYGVQD (reference sequence). The CDR3 spells CAIHLPGQNQPQHF. DNA of the CDR3: TGCGCCATCCACCTGCCGGGTCAAAATCAGCCCCAGCATTTT.

J is TRBJ2-2 and V is TRBV29-1, with 8 bases aligning to TRBD1. V trimming: 7 bases; J trimming: 7 bases; junction bases outside the gene matches: 8. The CDR3 length is 13 residues. The germline gives CDR1 SQVTM, CDR2 ANQGSEA. The CDR3 protein is CSARPTGGGELFF. CDR3 sequence (DNA): TGCAGCGCCCGTCCAACAGGGGGCGGGGAGCTGTTTTTT.

The chain links TRBV11-1 to TRBJ2-1; 10 positions match TRBD2. The CDR3 has 16 residues. Germline CDR1 and CDR2: SGHAT and FQDESV (reference sequence). V dropped 5 bases and J dropped 4; count of bases not matched to a gene: 8. The CDR3 coding sequence is TGTGCCAGCAGCGAGGGGACTAGCGTATCATACAATGAGCAGTTCTTC. Residues: CASSEGTSVSYNEQFF.

This clone was found a few times. J is TRBJ2-5 and V is TRBV29-1; TRBD2 is a possible D gene (5 bases). The ends were cut back, 7 bases at V and 5 bases at J, with 17 bases in the middle. This CDR3 is built from 13 residues. The germline V gene encodes CDR1 SQVTM and CDR2 ANQGSEA. CDR3 region: CSAGGSPRETQYF. Written as DNA, the CDR3 is TGCAGCGCCGGAGGCAGCCCGCGGGAGACCCAGTACTTC. The whole variable domain, remainder taken from reference TRBV29-1 and TRBJ2-5, is SAVISQKPSRDICQRGTSLTIQCQVDSQVTMMFWYRQQPGQSLTLIATANQGSEATYESGFVIDKFPISRPNLTFSTLTVSNMSPEDSSIYLCSAGGSPRETQYFGPGTRLLVL.

The chain has TRBV5-8 and TRBJ1-1; possible D gene TRBD1, 6 bases. Trimming took 4 bases from V and 5 from J, leaving 27 bases between them. The CDR3 loop spans 18 amino acids. CDR1 is SGHTS and CDR2 is YDEGEE in the germline V gene. This chain's CDR3 is CASSLAAGAQDGNTEAFF. The CDR3 DNA sequence: TGTGCCAGCAGCCTAGCGGCAGGGGCCCAAGACGGGAATACTGAAGCTTTCTTT.

The CDR3 bases are TGTGCCAGCAGTCCAGGGGGCCTTAGCTCCTACGAGCAGTACTTC. The encoded protein is CASSPGGLSSYEQYF. The chain recombines TRBV28 with TRBJ2-7; 8 positions match TRBD1. CDR3 length equals 15 residues. Germline V lookup: CDR1 MDHEN, CDR2 SYDVKM. After removal of 5 bases from V and 0 bases from J, the junction contained 6 bases not matched to a gene.

The chain has TRBV5-4 and TRBJ2-3, with D possibly TRBD2 on 6 matching bases. This CDR3 has 15 residues. The germline V and J ends were trimmed by 4 bases and 0 bases, with 12 bases remaining between them. Germline V gene data show CDR1 as SGHNT and CDR2 as YYREEE (reference sequence). In nucleotides, the CDR3 is TGTGCCAGCAGCGCCGCTGGGGGGAGCACAGATACGCAGTATTTT. The encoded protein is CASSAAGGSTDTQYF.

This chain connects TRBV28 to TRBJ2-1; 7 bases align to TRBD2. V dropped 4 bases and J dropped 0; count of bases not matched to a gene: 0. This CDR3 has 14 amino acids. Germline V lookup: CDR1 MDHEN, CDR2 SYDVKM. The CDR3 here is CASSSGGSYNEQFF. CDR3 bases: TGTGCCAGCAGTTCGGGGGGCTCCTACAATGAGCAGTTCTTC.

Concerning this clone itself: A read error may produce the germline difference seen at one junction end. The chain has TRBV28 and TRBJ1-1, with 7 positions matching TRBD1. The CDR3 is made up of 15 amino acids. Germline V gives CDR1 MDHEN, CDR2 SYDVKM. CDR3 nucleotides: TGTGCCAGCATTGCGACGGACAGGTTGAAGACTGAAGCTTTCTTT. This gives the protein CASIATDRLKTEAFF.

The rearrangement joins TRBV27 to TRBJ2-3; D possibly corresponds to TRBD1 (6 bases). CDR3 length: 17 residues. Germline V gene sequence: CDR1 MNHEY, CDR2 SMNVEV (reference sequence). Trimming stripped 2 bases from V and 1 base from J, with 16 bases between. This CDR3 reads CASSLGGEVQGTDTQYF. CDR3 nucleotide sequence: TGTGCCAGCAGTTTAGGGGGCGAAGTACAGGGCACAGATACGCAGTATTTT.

This rearrangement joins TRBV29-1 to TRBJ1-2; possible D gene TRBD1, 5 bases. Germline V gene data show CDR1 as SQVTM and CDR2 as ANQGSEA. CDR3 size: 12 residues. Between the trimmed V and J ends, which lost 4 bases and 5 bases, there was a span of 11 bases. The CDR3, as DNA: TGCAGCGTTGCTCGACAGAATTATGGCTACACCTTC. This codes for CSVARQNYGYTF.

This sequence joins TRBV4-1 and TRBJ2-2, with D maybe TRBD2 (7 bases). Trimming left V 5 bases short and J 2 bases short, with 15 bases between. The CDR3 contains 16 residues. Looked up from germline, CDR1 is MGHRA and CDR2 is YSYEKL. Here the CDR3 DNA reads TGCGCCAGCAGCAGGGGGGGACTCTTAAACACCGGGGAGCTGTTTTTT. It encodes CASSRGGLLNTGELFF.

The chain has TRBV5-1 and TRBJ2-7; possibly TRBD2 for D (5 bases). Between the trimmed V and J ends, which lost 7 bases and 2 bases, there was a span of 10 bases. CDR1 and CDR2 (germline): SGHRS, YFSETQ. The CDR3 totals 12 residues. This chain's CDR3 is CASFRGTYEQYF. CDR3 bases: TGCGCCAGCTTCCGGGGAACCTACGAGCAGTACTTC.

The V and J genes are TRBV7-9 and TRBJ2-3; possible D gene TRBD1, 6 bases. The CDR3 has 17 residues. V lost 5 bases and J 2 bases, leaving 20 bases between the germline ends. CDR1 is SEHNR, CDR2 FQNEAQ, per germline (reference sequence). CDR3 residues: CASSPQTGTPITDTQYF. The DNA for the CDR3 is TGTGCCAGCAGCCCCCAGACCGGGACACCCATCACAGATACGCAGTATTTT.

This clone was counted only a few times. CDR3 loop: CASSSSYEQYF. The CDR3 bases are TGTGCCAGCAGTTCGAGCTACGAGCAGTACTTC. V usage is TRBV28 and J usage is TRBJ2-7; D is uncertain. This CDR3 has 11 residues. Germline CDR1 reads MDHEN; CDR2 reads SYDVKM. The germline V and J ends were trimmed by 4 bases and 3 bases, with 4 bases remaining between them.

This clone was counted a single time. CDR3 DNA sequence: TGTGCCTGGATCGACCTGGGGCTGGGCACTGAAGCTTTCTTT. Amino acid sequence: CAWIDLGLGTEAFF. The rearrangement uses TRBV30 and TRBJ1-1, with D possibly TRBD1 on 5 matching bases. Trimming took 4 bases from V and 4 from J, leaving 16 bases between them. CDR3 length: 14 amino acids. Germline V gene data show CDR1 as GTSNPN and CDR2 as SVGIG (reference sequence).

The J gene is TRBJ1-5, the V gene TRBV28; D gene ambiguous. In germline, CDR1 is MDHEN, CDR2 SYDVKM. The V and J ends lost 7 bases and 4 bases respectively, with 17 bases between them. The CDR3 covers 15 residues. The CDR3 sequence is CASTPYGPGNQPQHF. CDR3 sequence (DNA): TGTGCCAGCACCCCTTATGGCCCGGGGAATCAGCCCCAGCATTTT.

This clone is a singleton in its sample. The chain has TRBV6-6 and TRBJ2-1; 8 bases match TRBD2. J was trimmed by 2 bases and V by 10 bases; bases with no gene match: 4. The length of the CDR3 is 13 residues. Germline assignment: CDR1 MNHNY and CDR2 SVGAGI (reference sequence). Here the CDR3 DNA reads TGTGCCATCACGGGGGGGCCCTACAATGAGCAGTTCTTC. It codes for CAITGGPYNEQFF.

The table lists this clone with a few counts. The J gene is TRBJ1-2, the V gene TRBV14; TRBD1 might be the D (5 bases). The germline V gene has CDR1 SGHDN and CDR2 FVKESK. Trimming pared 4 bases from V and 2 bases from J, leaving 8 bases between. The CDR3 is made up of 13 amino acids. The CDR3 sequence is CASSPDRNYGYTF. The CDR3 DNA follows: TGTGCCAGCAGCCCCGACAGAAACTATGGCTACACCTTC.

The CDR3 coding sequence is TGCGCCAGCAGCCGAGGACAGGGCGTTATCGATGAGCAGTTCTTC. It specifies CASSRGQGVIDEQFF. This sequence joins TRBV4-1 and TRBJ2-1, with 8 nucleotides matching TRBD1. V was clipped by 4 bases and J by 8 bases; unmatched bases: 10. The CDR3 spans 15 residues. The V gene's germline CDR1 is MGHRA and CDR2 YSYEKL.